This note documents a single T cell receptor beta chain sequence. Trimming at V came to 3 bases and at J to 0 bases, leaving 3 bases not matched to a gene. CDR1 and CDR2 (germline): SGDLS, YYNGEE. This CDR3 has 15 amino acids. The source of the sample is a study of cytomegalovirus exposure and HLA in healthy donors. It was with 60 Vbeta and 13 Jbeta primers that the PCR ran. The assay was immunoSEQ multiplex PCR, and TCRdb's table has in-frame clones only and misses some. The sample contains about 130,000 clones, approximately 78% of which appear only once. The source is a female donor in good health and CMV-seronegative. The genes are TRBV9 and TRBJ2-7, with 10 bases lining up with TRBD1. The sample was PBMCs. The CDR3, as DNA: TGTGCCAGCAGCGGACAGGGGGCGCTCTCCTACGAGCAGTACTTC. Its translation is CASSGQGALSYEQYF.